This T cell receptor (beta chain) was profiled in a study of cytomegalovirus exposure and HLA in healthy donors. Across the whole study: Approximately 200 million T cells yielded under 130 million unique TCR beta sequences in earlier analysis. An early data release held tens of millions of unique TCRs from HLA-typed donors. Genetic ancestry analysis placed approximately 78% of the 398 donors that were genotyped in the Caucasian-associated cluster. Whole-study results and caveats: In a later analysis, donors in an Asian-associated ancestry cluster reportedly had fewer N-insertions in productive TCRs than the cohort mean.

The CDR3 covers 13 residues. The germline V gene encodes CDR1 SNHLY and CDR2 FYNNEI. With 2 bases removed from V and 8 bases from J, the gap between germline ends came to 12 bases. This clone turned up a few times. The antigen is unknown. Amplification used 60 Vbeta primers and 13 Jbeta primers. Method: immunoSEQ multiplex PCR; TCRdb's copy keeps in-frame clones and lacks some. The data contain roughly 100,000 clones, roughly three quarters of them singletons. The clonotype comes from a woman aged 55-70 years in good health and CMV-seronegative. The chain is built from TRBV2 and TRBJ1-2; D unresolved. Input material: PBMCs. In nucleotides, the CDR3 is TGTGCCAGCAGTGAAAACAGTTCCCGGGGCTACACCTTC. Its protein product is CASSENSSRGYTF.